These 21 T cell receptor beta chains were sequenced from one sample in a study of CXCR3-negative and CXCR3-positive naive CD8 T cells. Study conclusions and caveats: Researchers report that CXCR3-positive naive cells carry more hydrophobic TRB CDR3s than CXCR3-negative naive cells.

The antigens these receptors bind are not known. The TRB libraries of cDNA were built by UMI-labeled 5' RACE. TCRdb reanalyzed the 5' RACE reads, giving one entry per CDR3 protein sequence and no DNA. Its table records about 110,000 distinct CDR3 sequences. The sequenced sample consisted of naive CXCR3+ CD8+ T cells from blood. As to subset: CD45RO-CCR7+CD27+CD95- naive CD8+ T cells expressing CXCR3 (TNR3+). These receptors were obtained from a human donor in good health. Some clones in this sample may be carry-over from other donors' samples.

J is TRBJ2-2 and V is TRBV29-1; TCRdb selects TRBD1, and the lack of DNA leaves this call unchecked. Germline CDR1 is SQVTM and CDR2 is ANQGSEA. The CDR3 sequence is 12 residues long. The CDR3 reads CSVAGTTGELFF.

This sequence joins TRBV7-9 and TRBJ2-7. CDR3 length: 12 residues. CDR1 SEHNR and CDR2 FQNEAQ come from the germline V gene (reference sequence). The CDR3 loop reads CASSLRPYEQYF. The complete variable domain, with remaining parts taken from reference TRBV7-9 and TRBJ2-7, reads DTGVSQNPRHKITKRGQNVTFRCDPISEHNRLYWYRQTLGQGPEFLTYFQNEAQLEKSRLLSDRFSAERPKGSFSTLEIQRTEQGDSAMYLCASSLRPYEQYFGPGTRLTVT.

The chain employs TRBV14 and TRBJ2-1; TCRdb's D call of TRBD1 is untestable without DNA. CDR1 is SGHDN and CDR2 is FVKESK in the germline V gene. The CDR3 loop spans 15 amino acids. The CDR3 spells CASSQGRDRFNEQFF.

The chain combines TRBV28 with TRBJ2-5; without DNA, the TCRdb call of TRBD2 cannot be checked. Germline V gene data show CDR1 as MDHEN and CDR2 as SYDVKM. The CDR3 consists of 17 residues. The chain's CDR3 is CASSAGGVRGGRETQYF.

The J gene is TRBJ2-7, the V gene TRBV5-6; TCRdb's D call, TRBD2, is unchecked because there is no DNA. The germline V gene has CDR1 SGHDT and CDR2 YYEEEE. The CDR3 loop spans 14 amino acids. The CDR3 is CASSLTGGRSEQYF.

The genes are TRBV10-3 and TRBJ2-1; the D gene TCRdb calls, TRBD1, cannot be checked with no DNA. This CDR3 is built from 12 residues. CDR1 is ENHRY and CDR2 is SYGVKD in the germline V gene. The CDR3 reads CAIGQGNNEQFF.

The chain employs TRBV27 and TRBJ1-4. This CDR3 has 17 amino acids. The germline V gene encodes CDR1 MNHEY and CDR2 SMNVEV (reference sequence). The CDR3 spells CASSSLDPLGRYEKLFF.

This chain links TRBV29-1 with TRBJ2-3; TCRdb gives TRBD1 as the D gene, but with no DNA this cannot be confirmed. The germline gives CDR1 SQVTM, CDR2 ANQGSEA. The CDR3 consists of 15 residues. The CDR3 loop reads CSVSVQDPGGDTQYF.

The V gene is TRBV30, the J gene TRBJ2-1; checking the TCRdb D call of TRBD1 is not possible without DNA. Germline V gene sequence: CDR1 GTSNPN, CDR2 SVGIG (reference sequence). This CDR3 has 14 amino acids. The CDR3 sequence: CAWTFGTRGSEQFF.

This chain joins TRBV28 and TRBJ2-1; the D call of TRBD1 rests on TCRdb alone, since no DNA is present to check it. Germline CDR1 MDHEN, CDR2 SYDVKM. CDR3 size: 13 residues. The CDR3 sequence is CASSHDAPNEQFF.

The V and J genes are TRBV20-1 and TRBJ2-1. The CDR3 runs 15 residues. CDR1 is DFQATT and CDR2 is SNEGSKA in the germline V gene (reference sequence). The CDR3 here is CSARDLEGDYNEQFF.

This chain joins TRBV20-1 and TRBJ1-3. Germline V gene data show CDR1 as DFQATT and CDR2 as SNEGSKA (reference sequence). This CDR3 is 15 amino acids long. The CDR3 is CSARDRDKGVDTIYF.

The chain has TRBV7-3 and TRBJ2-7; TCRdb selects TRBD2, and the lack of DNA leaves this call unchecked. CDR3 length: 14 amino acids. Germline V lookup: CDR1 SGHTA, CDR2 FQGTGA. CDR3 protein: CASSPGPFGYEQYF.

The V and J genes are TRBV20-1 and TRBJ2-1; TCRdb's D gene call, TRBD2, goes unchecked for lack of DNA. The CDR3 totals 14 residues. Germline CDR1 DFQATT, CDR2 SNEGSKA (reference sequence). The CDR3 region is CSARRLAGPNEQFF.

J is TRBJ2-1 and V is TRBV9; TCRdb outputs TRBD1, but without DNA this stays unchecked. The germline V gene has CDR1 SGDLS and CDR2 YYNGEE. The CDR3 length is 14 residues. This CDR3 reads CASNPGTGINEQFF.

The genes are TRBV21-1 and TRBJ2-2. TRBV21-1 is flagged as a pseudogene. This CDR3 region has 14 residues. The CDR3 loop reads CASSARTFTGELFF.

The chain has TRBV19 and TRBJ1-1. The CDR3 totals 12 residues. Germline V gene sequence: CDR1 LNHDA, CDR2 SQIVND (reference sequence). CDR3 residues: CASSIWNTEAFF.

This sequence joins TRBV15 and TRBJ1-5; TCRdb lists TRBD1, though no DNA is available to test this call. CDR3 length equals 15 residues. From germline, CDR1 is LNHNV and CDR2 YYDKDF (reference sequence). This CDR3 reads CATSTIQGVYQPQHF.

The V and J genes are TRBV24-1 and TRBJ2-7. CDR1 and CDR2 (germline): KGHDR, SFDVKD. This CDR3 has 12 residues. Here the CDR3 reads CATSDSEDEQYF.

J is TRBJ2-1 and V is TRBV6-2 or TRBV6-3; TCRdb's D gene call, TRBD1, goes unchecked for lack of DNA. This CDR3 is 18 amino acids long. CDR1 and CDR2 (germline): MNHEY, SVGEGT. CDR3 region: CASSYSTFDSIPYNEQFF.

The genes are TRBV6-5 and TRBJ2-1; TCRdb picks TRBD1, but there is no DNA to check that call. Per the germline V gene, CDR1 is MNHEY and CDR2 is SVGAGI. This CDR3 contains 16 residues. CDR3 protein: CASSYGAGEAYNEQFF.